The next 12 T cell receptor beta chains were all read from a single sample in a study of Ad26.COV2.S vaccination and SARS-CoV-2 variants. Assay used: immunoSEQ multiplex PCR; TCRdb lists only in-frame clones, some missing. The table includes about half a million clones, about nine tenths detected once. Treatment specified: around 19 received Ad26.COV2.S at low or high dose, single or two shots; 5 received placebo; per-sample allocation not given. Samples came from day 63 after the first vaccine or placebo injection. The starting material was peripheral blood, obtained in a trial of Ad26.COV2.S vaccine versus placebo. The receptors were gathered from a person aged 18-65 years who received the Ad26.COV2.S COVID-19 vaccine or a placebo.

The chain uses TRBV9 and TRBJ2-3; 10 bases agree with TRBD2. The CDR3 consists of 16 residues. V shed 3 bases, J shed 4 bases, and the junction held 8 bases outside the gene matches. The V gene's germline CDR1 is SGDLS and CDR2 YYNGEE. CDR3 protein: CASSEDLAGGPDTQYF. In nucleotides, the CDR3 is TGTGCCAGCAGCGAGGATTTAGCGGGAGGCCCAGATACGCAGTATTTT.

This chain joins TRBV18 and TRBJ2-3; TRBD2 agrees at 13 bases. With V trimmed by 6 bases and J by 0 bases, 3 bases remained unmatched. This CDR3 spans 16 amino acids. The germline CDR1 and CDR2 sequences are KGHSH and LQKENI. Here the CDR3 reads CASSLTSGRSTDTQYF. DNA for the CDR3: TGTGCCAGCTCGCTGACTAGCGGGAGGAGCACAGATACGCAGTATTTT. The variable domain in full, completed from reference TRBV18 and TRBJ2-3, reads NAGVMQNPRHLVRRRGQEARLRCSPMKGHSHVYWYRQLPEEGLKFMVYLQKENIIDESGMPKERFSAEFPKEGPSILRIQQVVRGDSAAYFCASSLTSGRSTDTQYFGPGTRLTVL.

The rearrangement links TRBV10-3 to TRBJ1-2; 7 bases are a match to TRBD1. From germline, CDR1 is ENHRY and CDR2 SYGVKD. There are 14 residues in the CDR3. V lost 8 bases to trimming and J lost 6 bases; unmatched junction nucleotides: 12. Written as DNA, the CDR3 is TGTGCCATCGCAGGGGGAGCAAATCCGGATGGCTACACCTTC. Translated, it gives CAIAGGANPDGYTF.

This chain links TRBV6-6 with TRBJ2-7; 7 nucleotides match TRBD1. Germline V lookup: CDR1 MNHNY, CDR2 SVGAGI (reference sequence). V lost 4 bases to trimming and J lost 9 bases; unmatched junction nucleotides: 18. The CDR3 covers 16 residues. CDR3 in amino acids: CASSSPPTGKPLGQYF. The CDR3 DNA reads as TGTGCCAGCAGTTCGCCCCCGACAGGGAAACCGCTAGGGCAGTACTTC.

In regard to this clone: This CDR3 is also generated by other DNA sequences in the sample. V and J are TRBV2 and TRBJ1-3; the D is unclear. Germline V lookup: CDR1 SNHLY, CDR2 FYNNEI. The V gene lost 6 bases and the J gene lost 3 bases, with 3 bases spanning the gap. There are 11 residues in the CDR3. In DNA, the CDR3 is TGTGCCAGCAGCTATGGAAACACCATATATTTT. It specifies CASSYGNTIYF.

The count of this clone is one. The chain has TRBV27 and TRBJ1-6; D might be TRBD1 (5 bases). The CDR3 has 15 amino acids. The germline V gene encodes CDR1 MNHEY and CDR2 SMNVEV (reference sequence). With 3 bases removed from V and 7 bases from J, the gap between germline ends came to 13 bases. For the CDR3, the DNA is TGTGCCAGCAGTTTGCTAGGGGCCGGGAATTCACCCCTCCACTTT. It codes for CASSLLGAGNSPLHF.

The V gene is TRBV7-9, the J gene TRBJ1-1; D is unclear. Trimming pared 10 bases from V and 4 bases from J, leaving 10 bases between. There are 11 residues in the CDR3. CDR1 is SEHNR and CDR2 is FQNEAQ in the germline V gene (reference sequence). CDR3 nucleotide sequence: TGTGCCACGATAGACGGCACTGAAGCTTTCTTT. It is translated as CATIDGTEAFF. The full variable domain, rest sourced from reference TRBV7-9 and TRBJ1-1, is DTGVSQNPRHKITKRGQNVTFRCDPISEHNRLYWYRQTLGQGPEFLTYFQNEAQLEKSRLLSDRFSAERPKGSFSTLEIQRTEQGDSAMYLCATIDGTEAFFGQGTRLTVV.

V gene TRBV5-1 combines with J gene TRBJ2-7; D is possibly TRBD1 (5 bases). This CDR3 has 14 residues. V was clipped by 2 bases and J by 1 base, with 10 bases between them. CDR1 and CDR2 (germline): SGHRS, YFSETQ. CDR3 sequence reads: CASSFLQGSYEQYF. The CDR3 DNA reads as TGCGCCAGCAGCTTTTTGCAGGGTTCCTACGAGCAGTACTTC.

The rearrangement uses TRBV5-4 and TRBJ1-2; possible D gene TRBD1, 6 bases. The CDR3 is made up of 13 amino acids. Trimming cost V 4 bases and J 6 bases, with 13 bases left between them. CDR1 is SGHNT, CDR2 YYREEE, per germline (reference sequence). CDR3 sequence reads: CASSHLQGDGYTF. In DNA form, the CDR3 reads TGTGCCAGCAGCCACTTACAGGGAGATGGCTACACCTTC.

The chain couples TRBV6-5 to TRBJ1-4; weak D call: TRBD1 (5 bases). The germline V gene has CDR1 MNHEY and CDR2 SVGAGI. Trimming left V 7 bases short and J 5 bases short, with 14 bases between. CDR3 length equals 14 residues. DNA of the CDR3: TGTGCCAGCACCCAAGGTGGGGGGAATGAAAAACTGTTTTTT. Amino acids: CASTQGGGNEKLFF.

The chain combines TRBV13 with TRBJ2-7, with 7 bases lining up with TRBD1. The V and J ends lost 5 bases and 2 bases, in that order; junction bases with no gene match: 6. The CDR3 spans 14 residues. Per germline, CDR1 PRHDT and CDR2 FYEKMQ (reference sequence). This CDR3 reads CASSQGDPTYEQYF. DNA for the CDR3: TGTGCCAGCAGCCAGGGGGACCCCACCTACGAGCAGTACTTC.

This clone was recorded a few times. V usage is TRBV25-1 and J usage is TRBJ1-2, with D tentatively TRBD1 (6 bases). CDR3 length: 15 residues. V lost 4 bases, J lost 3 bases, and 15 bases lay in between. Germline V gene sequence: CDR1 MGHDK, CDR2 SYGVNS. The CDR3 bases are TGTGCCAGCAGTGCCTACACAGGGAGCGACTATGGCTACACCTTC. The encoded protein is CASSAYTGSDYGYTF.